The clone carrying this T cell receptor beta chain has a single count. What it binds is not known. This sample was included in a study of OX40 agonist ivuxolimab in advanced cancers. In the study overall: With ivuxolimab, an agonistic anti-OX40 (CD134) antibody, patients were treated.

TCRdb's table, derived via immunoSEQ multiplex PCR, lists solely in-frame clones and lacks some. Of roughly 86,000 clones in the sample, 90% were seen once. CDR1 is MNHEY and CDR2 is SMNVEV in the germline V gene (reference sequence). The CDR3 is made up of 13 amino acids. The germline V and J ends were trimmed by 5 bases and 2 bases, with 10 bases remaining between them. Study-wide points: Clones of CD4+ and CD8+ blood T cells grew by week 6 at doses of 0.1 to 3.0 mg/kg. Averaged across samples, CD8+ T cells carried more expanded clones than CD4+ did.

The chain links TRBV27 to TRBJ2-7, with D possibly TRBD1 on 6 matching bases. This clonotype was sampled from an adult with an advanced solid tumor such as melanoma, head and neck, liver or kidney cancer. Sequences were derived from CD4+ or CD8+ T cells sorted from blood, sampled in a trial of the OX40 agonist ivuxolimab. The DNA for the CDR3 is TGTGCCAGCAGTACACACAGGGCCTACGAGCAGTACTTC. Its protein product is CASSTHRAYEQYF.